These 30 T cell receptor beta chains were all obtained from the same sample, sequenced in a study of T cell responses to AZD1222 COVID-19 vaccine. The protocol was immunoSEQ multiplex PCR, while the TCRdb copy is restricted to in-frame clones and leaves out a portion. This table holds some 120,000 clones, about nine tenths found once. This specimen consisted of peripheral blood, obtained on day 0 of AZD1222 vaccination. These receptors all stem from an adult in good health.

This chain connects TRBV28 to TRBJ1-2, with D possibly being TRBD1 (6 bases). The CDR3 totals 13 residues. Germline V gives CDR1 MDHEN, CDR2 SYDVKM. Between the trimmed V and J ends, which lost 1 base and 8 bases, there was a span of 11 bases. The CDR3 nucleotides are TGTGCCAGCAGTTTATCTAACAGGGAGGGCTACACCTTC. Its protein is CASSLSNREGYTF.

This clone has only one observation. The chain is built from TRBV2 and TRBJ2-3; D remains unclear. CDR1 and CDR2 (germline): SNHLY, FYNNEI. With 2 bases removed from V and 1 base from J, the gap between germline ends came to 7 bases. This CDR3 is 14 amino acids long. CDR3 protein: CASSERPGTDTQYF. The CDR3 DNA sequence: TGTGCCAGCAGTGAACGGCCGGGCACAGATACGCAGTATTTT.

The gene calls are TRBV18 and TRBJ2-7; 16 bases map to TRBD2. The CDR3 contains 17 residues. After removal of 5 bases from V and 0 bases from J, the junction contained 4 bases not matched to a gene. Germline V gene lookup returns CDR1 KGHSH and CDR2 LQKENI. The CDR3 coding sequence is TGTGCCAGCTCAGAGGGACTAGCGGGAGGGGGCTCCTACGAGCAGTACTTC. This sequence encodes CASSEGLAGGGSYEQYF.

Here the CDR3 reads CASSQGQGNQPQHF. Written as DNA, the CDR3 is TGTGCCAGCAGTCAGGGACAGGGGAATCAGCCCCAGCATTTT. This chain links TRBV2 with TRBJ1-5, with TRBD1 matching 10 bases. The germline V gene encodes CDR1 SNHLY and CDR2 FYNNEI. The CDR3 consists of 14 residues. The V and J ends lost 5 bases and 4 bases, in that order; junction bases with no gene match: 2. Variable domain in full (rest from reference TRBV2 and TRBJ1-5): EPEVTQTPSHQVTQMGQEVILRCVPISNHLYFYWYRQILGQKVEFLVSFYNNEISEKSEIFDDQFSVERPDGSNFTLKIRSTKLEDSAMYFCASSQGQGNQPQHFGDGTRLSIL.

The chain is built from TRBV28 and TRBJ1-3; a weak D match, TRBD1 (6 bases). CDR3 length: 14 residues. Trimming removed 3 bases at V and 5 bases at J, with 11 bases between. Per germline, CDR1 MDHEN and CDR2 SYDVKM. The CDR3, as DNA: TGTGCCAGCAGTTTTACAGGGAACAGAAACACCATATATTTT. Translating it yields CASSFTGNRNTIYF. The whole variable domain, filled in from reference TRBV28 and TRBJ1-3, reads DVKVTQSSRYLVKRTGEKVFLECVQDMDHENMFWYRQDPGLGLRLIYFSYDVKMKEKGDIPEGYSVSREKKERFSLILESASTNQTSMYLCASSFTGNRNTIYFGEGSWLTVV.

The rearrangement joins TRBV24-1 to TRBJ1-2, with TRBD1 matching over 7 bases. There are 15 residues in the CDR3. V lost 4 bases and J lost 1; bases outside the gene matches: 5. Germline CDR1 is KGHDR and CDR2 is SFDVKD. The CDR3 DNA is TGTGCCACCAGTGACACAGGGGAAGGTAACTATGGCTACACCTTC. Encoded protein: CATSDTGEGNYGYTF.

The chain carries TRBV3-1 (or the pseudogene TRBV3-2) and TRBJ1-6, with D possibly being TRBD1 (5 bases). Germline CDR1 LGHDT, CDR2 YNNKEL (reference sequence). There are 13 residues in the CDR3. The V end lost 5 bases, the J end lost 8 bases, and 10 bases lay between the germline ends. For the CDR3, the DNA is TGTGCCAGCAGCTCCGGAGGGGATTCACCCCTCCACTTT. It encodes CASSSGGDSPLHF.

J is TRBJ2-2 and V is TRBV25-1; D is possibly TRBD2 (5 bases). This CDR3 contains 16 residues. From germline, CDR1 is MGHDK and CDR2 SYGVNS. The ends were cut back, 5 bases at V and 0 bases at J, with 13 bases in the middle. The CDR3 reads CASSLGVTANTGELFF. For the CDR3, the DNA is TGTGCCAGCAGTCTCGGGGTTACGGCGAACACCGGGGAGCTGTTTTTT. The complete variable domain, with remaining parts taken from reference TRBV25-1 and TRBJ2-2, reads EADIYQTPRYLVIGTGKKITLECSQTMGHDKMYWYQQDPGMELHLIHYSYGVNSTEKGDLSSESTVSRIRTEHFPLTLESARPSHTSQYLCASSLGVTANTGELFFGEGSRLTVL.

The chain has TRBV7-8 and TRBJ2-5, with 10 bases identical to TRBD2. The V gene's germline CDR1 is SGHVS and CDR2 FQNEAQ. This CDR3 is 16 amino acids long. After removal of 1 base from V and 1 base from J, the junction contained 3 bases not matched to a gene. CDR3: CASSLVSGGPQETQYF. CDR3 DNA sequence: TGTGCCAGCAGCTTAGTTAGCGGGGGGCCCCAAGAGACCCAGTACTTC.

This sequence joins TRBV18 and TRBJ1-1; 9 bases line up with TRBD1. The germline V gene encodes CDR1 KGHSH and CDR2 LQKENI. The V segment lost 2 bases and the J segment 3 bases; nucleotides outside the gene matches: 7. This CDR3 comprises 16 residues. The CDR3 loop is CASSPRGQGLYTEAFF. In DNA form, the CDR3 reads TGTGCCAGCTCACCAAGGGGACAGGGTCTGTACACTGAAGCTTTCTTT.

This clone occurred once. The gene calls are TRBV11-3 and TRBJ2-7, with D unclear. There are 13 residues in the CDR3. Trimming took 4 bases from V and 2 from J, leaving 9 bases between them. CDR1 and CDR2 (germline): SGHNT, YENEEA. The CDR3 loop is CASSSAETYEQYF. The CDR3 nucleotides are TGTGCCAGCAGCTCCGCCGAGACCTACGAGCAGTACTTC.

CDR3: CASSLWRTWSYEQYF. DNA for the CDR3: TGTGCCAGCAGCTTGTGGCGGACGTGGTCCTACGAGCAGTACTTC. This sequence joins TRBV5-6 and TRBJ2-7; D uncertain. This CDR3 contains 15 residues. With 1 base removed from V and 1 base from J, the gap between germline ends came to 12 bases. CDR1 and CDR2 (germline): SGHDT, YYEEEE.

This chain joins TRBV7-9 and TRBJ2-7; TRBD1 matches 8 bases. The J segment lost 6 bases and the V segment lost 4 bases, leaving 11 bases of the junction unmatched. Germline-derived CDR1 and CDR2 are SEHNR and FQNEAQ (reference sequence). This CDR3 has 15 residues. The CDR3 spells CASSSGTGPSGEQYF. The CDR3 DNA sequence: TGTGCCAGCAGCTCCGGGACAGGCCCCTCGGGCGAGCAGTACTTC.

V is TRBV3-1 (or the pseudogene TRBV3-2) and J is TRBJ1-2; 7 bases are shared with TRBD1. The CDR3 loop spans 15 amino acids. Germline V gene sequence: CDR1 LGHDT, CDR2 YNNKEL (reference sequence). The V segment lost 4 bases and the J segment 1 base; nucleotides outside the gene matches: 6. This CDR3 is CASSPGQDVNYGYTF. CDR3 sequence (DNA): TGTGCCAGCAGCCCCGGACAGGACGTTAACTATGGCTACACCTTC.

This clone appeared once. The V call is TRBV19, the J call TRBJ1-3; 11 bases map to TRBD1. Trimming removed 2 bases from V and 8 bases from J; junction bases left unmatched: 5. CDR1 is LNHDA, CDR2 SQIVND, per germline (reference sequence). This CDR3 contains 15 residues. For the CDR3, the DNA is TGTGCCAGTAGTATACGTGGACAGGGGGCTGACACCATATATTTT. Amino acid sequence: CASSIRGQGADTIYF.

The chain employs TRBV5-6 and TRBJ1-5; D gene unclear. Trimming shortened V by 0 bases and J by 5 bases, and 12 bases separated the two germline ends. Germline V gene lookup returns CDR1 SGHDT and CDR2 YYEEEE. The CDR3 is 15 residues long. The CDR3, as DNA: TGTGCCAGCAGCTTGGCCCTACCCTTGGATCAGCCCCAGCATTTT. Protein sequence: CASSLALPLDQPQHF.

As regards this clone: The same CDR3 arises from other DNA sequences in this sample as well. The J gene is TRBJ1-2, the V gene TRBV5-6; tentative D call: TRBD1 (5 bases). This CDR3 region has 14 residues. The V gene's germline CDR1 is SGHDT and CDR2 YYEEEE. Trimming took off 0 bases at V and 2 bases at J, with 8 bases between the two ends. CDR3: CASSLVQGNYGYTF. DNA of the CDR3: TGTGCCAGCAGCTTGGTTCAGGGAAACTATGGCTACACCTTC.

The rearrangement joins TRBV5-6 to TRBJ2-2, with 7 bases lining up with TRBD1. Germline V lookup: CDR1 SGHDT, CDR2 YYEEEE. Trimming cost V 1 base and J 0 bases; bases outside gene matches: 3. The CDR3 is 16 residues long. The CDR3 is CASSLYQGANTGELFF. CDR3 nucleotides: TGTGCCAGCAGCTTGTATCAGGGGGCGAACACCGGGGAGCTGTTTTTT.

The chain combines TRBV5-1 with TRBJ1-2; TRBD1 might be the D (6 bases). Trimming cost V 4 bases and J 2 bases, with 18 bases left between them. Per the germline V gene, CDR1 is SGHRS and CDR2 is YFSETQ. This CDR3 comprises 16 residues. The CDR3 reads CASSPGQLGANYGYTF. In DNA form, the CDR3 reads TGCGCCAGCAGCCCGGGACAACTCGGGGCCAACTATGGCTACACCTTC.

The rearrangement joins TRBV5-4 to TRBJ2-1, with 10 bases lining up with TRBD2. This CDR3 has 14 residues. Per germline, CDR1 SGHNT and CDR2 YYREEE (reference sequence). J was trimmed by 10 bases and V by 2 bases; bases with no gene match: 6. The DNA of the CDR3 is TGTGCCAGCAGCTTACCGGGACTAGCGTACGAGCAGTTCTTC. Translation: CASSLPGLAYEQFF.

The CDR3 DNA is TGTGCCAGCAGCCCACAACAGGGAGGGTACTACGAGCAGTACTTC. Protein sequence: CASSPQQGGYYEQYF. The rearrangement joins TRBV7-7 to TRBJ2-7, with D perhaps matching TRBD2 (7 bases). Germline CDR1 reads SSHAT; CDR2 reads FNYEAQ (reference sequence). The CDR3 covers 15 residues. V was cut by 5 bases and J by 3 bases, with 17 bases left in between.

The rearrangement joins TRBV3-1 (or the pseudogene TRBV3-2) to TRBJ2-2; perhaps TRBD2 as D (5 bases). The length of the CDR3 is 13 residues. Looked up from germline, CDR1 is LGHDT and CDR2 is YNNKEL (reference sequence). The V end was cut by 3 bases, the J end by 6 bases, with 8 bases between. The CDR3 sequence: CASSQSGSGELFF. The CDR3 DNA sequence: TGTGCCAGCAGCCAGTCGGGGTCCGGGGAGCTGTTTTTT.

This clone was recorded only once. V and J are TRBV30 and TRBJ2-5, with TRBD2 matching 8 bases. The CDR3 runs 11 residues. Germline-derived CDR1 and CDR2 are GTSNPN and SVGIG (reference sequence). J gave up 10 bases and V 8 bases, and 9 bases lay outside the gene matches. The CDR3 sequence is CATEGLAGQYF. In DNA form, the CDR3 reads TGTGCCACGGAGGGGCTAGCGGGCCAGTACTTC. The complete variable domain, with remaining parts taken from reference TRBV30 and TRBJ2-5, reads SQTIHQWPATLVQPVGSPLSLECTVEGTSNPNLYWYRQAAGRGLQLLFYSVGIGQISSEVPQNLSASRPQDRQFILSSKKLLLSDSGFYLCATEGLAGQYFGPGTRLLVL.

The rearrangement uses TRBV24-1 and TRBJ1-4; D gene unclear. This CDR3 region has 12 residues. Trimming pared 4 bases from V and 6 bases from J, leaving 5 bases between. From germline, CDR1 is KGHDR and CDR2 SFDVKD. The CDR3 loop reads CATSDPDEKLFF. The CDR3 bases are TGTGCCACCAGTGACCCCGATGAAAAACTGTTTTTT.

The chain links TRBV6-5 to TRBJ2-1, with D uncertain. V lost 0 bases and J 9 bases, leaving 15 bases between the germline ends. The CDR3 runs to 15 residues. Germline V gene sequence: CDR1 MNHEY, CDR2 SVGAGI. The CDR3 DNA reads TGTGCCAGCAGTTACTCCGGTTTTGGTCTGACTGAGCAGTTCTTC. Translating it yields CASSYSGFGLTEQFF.

The V gene is TRBV18, the J gene TRBJ2-1; 9 bases align to TRBD1. The CDR3 extends over 15 amino acids. The V and J ends lost 2 bases and 7 bases, in that order; junction bases with no gene match: 6. Germline-derived CDR1 and CDR2 are KGHSH and LQKENI. The CDR3 region has the DNA TGTGCCAGCTCACCATCTCGGACAGGGGAGAATGAGCAGTTCTTC. Translated, it gives CASSPSRTGENEQFF.

The CDR3 DNA reads TGTGCCAGCAGTGAAGGGTCCTGGGCCACTGAAGCTTTCTTT. It is translated as CASSEGSWATEAFF. This chain links TRBV2 with TRBJ1-1, with D uncertain. The CDR3 is made up of 14 amino acids. Deletions cut 1 base from V and 4 bases from J, with 10 bases between. CDR1 and CDR2 from the germline V gene are SNHLY and FYNNEI. Looking up the rest from reference TRBV2 and TRBJ1-1 gives the full variable domain: EPEVTQTPSHQVTQMGQEVILRCVPISNHLYFYWYRQILGQKVEFLVSFYNNEISEKSEIFDDQFSVERPDGSNFTLKIRSTKLEDSAMYFCASSEGSWATEAFFGQGTRLTVV.

The chain employs TRBV18 and TRBJ2-7; no clear D. Germline V CDR1 and CDR2: KGHSH, LQKENI. The length of the CDR3 is 13 residues. Trimming pared 4 bases from V and 6 bases from J, leaving 13 bases between. The CDR3 DNA is TGTGCCAGCTCACTAGGACCCGCCTCCGAGCAGTACTTC. Its translation: CASSLGPASEQYF.

The J gene is TRBJ2-6, the V gene TRBV29-1; TRBD1 aligns across 12 bases. Trimming at V came to 3 bases and at J to 0 bases, leaving 0 bases not matched to a gene. CDR3 length: 16 residues. CDR1 is SQVTM, CDR2 ANQGSEA, per germline. The CDR3: CSVEGQGASGANVLTF. As DNA, the CDR3 is TGCAGCGTTGAGGGACAGGGGGCCTCTGGGGCCAACGTCCTGACTTTC.

There are a few counts of this clone. J is TRBJ2-1 and V is TRBV27; no definite D call. V shed 2 bases and J shed 2 bases, with 10 bases lying between them. Germline loops: CDR1 MNHEY, CDR2 SMNVEV (reference sequence). There are 15 residues in the CDR3. The CDR3 region is CASSLDSLAYNEQFF. Here the CDR3 DNA reads TGTGCCAGCAGTTTAGACTCCTTGGCCTACAATGAGCAGTTCTTC.